What follows are 26 T cell receptor beta chains derived from one specimen sequenced in a study of T-cell reconstitution after alpha-beta-depleted transplantation in children. Unique molecular identifiers were used to barcode this TCRbeta library. TCRdb analysed the PCR reads with MiXCR anew, one entry per CDR3 protein. Of about a million distinct CDR3 sequences in the sample, roughly 29% are singletons; the top ten hold about 28%. This specimen was PBMCs, mostly from graft donor cells, taken 360 days after TCRalphabeta/CD19-depleted stem cell transplant. The receptor set was obtained from a boy under two years old who had a stem cell transplant for SCID, so the T cells may come from the graft donor.

The chain links TRBV13 to TRBJ2-4; D is undetermined. Between the trimmed V and J ends, which lost 5 bases and 11 bases, there was a span of 16 bases. This CDR3 region has 13 residues. Per the germline V gene, CDR1 is PRHDT and CDR2 is FYEKMQ (reference sequence). CDR3 loop: CASSPRTPYVQYF. The DNA of the CDR3 is TGTGCCAGCAGCCCTCGGACCCCATACGTTCAGTACTTC.

The V and J genes are TRBV19 and TRBJ1-1, with 9 bases identical to TRBD1. Germline CDR1 reads LNHDA; CDR2 reads SQIVND (reference sequence). The CDR3 extends over 17 amino acids. The ends lost 5 bases at V and 4 bases at J; junction bases unmatched: 14. As DNA, the CDR3 is TGTGCCAGTAGTCCAAACCCGGGACAGGGTTTGGGCACTGAAGCTTTCTTT. It codes for CASSPNPGQGLGTEAFF.

V and J are TRBV2 and TRBJ2-7, with D tentatively TRBD1 (6 bases). Germline assignment: CDR1 SNHLY and CDR2 FYNNEI. V lost 2 bases, J lost 6 bases, and 17 bases lay in between. The CDR3 is 15 amino acids. This CDR3 reads CASSEPEQGSFEQYF. The CDR3 DNA is TGTGCCAGCAGTGAACCGGAACAGGGTAGTTTCGAGCAGTACTTC.

The V and J genes are TRBV12-3 or TRBV12-4 and TRBJ2-3; maybe TRBD2 (6 bases). V lost 6 bases and J lost 5, with 21 bases in between. This CDR3 has 16 amino acids. CDR3 residues: CASRRGVAGIKDTQYF. Here the CDR3 DNA reads TGTGCCAGCAGGCGCGGGGTGGCGGGGATTAAAGATACGCAGTATTTT.

The chain links TRBV28 to TRBJ2-2; 10 bases agree with TRBD1. Germline V gene sequence: CDR1 MDHEN, CDR2 SYDVKM. The ends lost 6 bases at V and 5 bases at J; junction bases unmatched: 12. The CDR3 covers 17 residues. The CDR3 spells CASRTRPGQGLTGELFF. CDR3 DNA sequence: TGTGCCAGCAGAACACGACCGGGACAGGGGTTGACCGGGGAGCTGTTTTTT. Drawing the rest from reference TRBV28 and TRBJ2-2, the complete variable domain is DVKVTQSSRYLVKRTGEKVFLECVQDMDHENMFWYRQDPGLGLRLIYFSYDVKMKEKGDIPEGYSVSREKKERFSLILESASTNQTSMYLCASRTRPGQGLTGELFFGEGSRLTVL.

This clonotype was detected only a few times. The V and J genes are TRBV27 and TRBJ1-6, with D possibly matching TRBD1 (5 bases). With 6 bases removed from V and 6 bases from J, the gap between germline ends came to 12 bases. Germline assignment: CDR1 MNHEY and CDR2 SMNVEV (reference sequence). This CDR3 is 14 amino acids long. This CDR3 is CASRGTGVNSPLHF. DNA of the CDR3: TGTGCCAGCAGGGGGACGGGTGTTAATTCACCCCTCCACTTT.

Only a few counts were recorded for this clonotype. CDR3 loop: CASSEREAYGYTF. Here the CDR3 DNA reads TGTGCCAGCAGTGAACGGGAAGCCTATGGCTACACCTTC. The chain has TRBV2 and TRBJ1-2; the D is unclear. This CDR3 region has 13 residues. V lost 2 bases to trimming and J lost 4 bases, with 8 bases between them. The V gene's germline CDR1 is SNHLY and CDR2 FYNNEI. Drawing the rest from reference TRBV2 and TRBJ1-2, the complete variable domain is EPEVTQTPSHQVTQMGQEVILRCVPISNHLYFYWYRQILGQKVEFLVSFYNNEISEKSEIFDDQFSVERPDGSNFTLKIRSTKLEDSAMYFCASSEREAYGYTFGSGTRLTVV.

This rearrangement joins TRBV20-1 to TRBJ2-7; D possibly corresponds to TRBD2 (5 bases). CDR3 length: 18 residues. V shed 0 bases and J shed 2 bases, with 23 bases lying between them. From germline, CDR1 is DFQATT and CDR2 SNEGSKA (reference sequence). CDR3 coding DNA: TGCAGTGCTAGAGAGAGCGGAGACCGGGCTCTTGCAACCTACGAGCAGTACTTC. Protein: CSARESGDRALATYEQYF.

The table lists this clonotype with a few counts. V usage is TRBV12-3 or TRBV12-4 and J usage is TRBJ2-2, with TRBD1 matching 7 bases. CDR3 size: 13 residues. The ends lost 7 bases at V and 4 bases at J; junction bases unmatched: 3. CDR3 residues: CASTGTATGELFF. In DNA, the CDR3 is TGTGCCAGCACAGGGACAGCCACCGGGGAGCTGTTTTTT.

This clonotype was detected only a few times. The genes are TRBV10-3 and TRBJ1-4; TRBD1 might be the D (6 bases). Germline assignment: CDR1 ENHRY and CDR2 SYGVKD. CDR3 length: 16 amino acids. V lost 4 bases and J lost 6, with 18 bases in between. CDR3 sequence reads: CAISAGTQGLDEKLFF. CDR3 DNA: TGTGCCATCAGTGCCGGGACACAGGGATTGGATGAAAAACTGTTTTTT.

The chain carries TRBV6-1 and TRBJ2-3, with 16 bases lining up with TRBD2. V shed 5 bases, J shed 5 bases, and the junction held 7 bases outside the gene matches. CDR1 is MNHNS and CDR2 is SASEGT in the germline V gene. This CDR3 has 17 amino acids. The CDR3 is CASSRGLAGGRGDTQYF. The CDR3 DNA follows: TGTGCCAGCAGTCGGGGACTAGCGGGGGGGCGTGGAGATACGCAGTATTTT.

V is TRBV24-1 and J is TRBJ2-2; 10 bases line up with TRBD1. The V gene's germline CDR1 is KGHDR and CDR2 SFDVKD. The CDR3 sequence is 16 residues long. With V trimmed by 5 bases and J by 5 bases, 7 bases remained unmatched. The chain's CDR3 is CATSGTDRGQTGELFF. The CDR3 region has the DNA TGTGCCACCAGTGGTACTGACAGGGGGCAAACCGGGGAGCTGTTTTTT.

J is TRBJ1-5 and V is TRBV12-3 or TRBV12-4; D remains ambiguous. This CDR3 has 16 residues. Trimming shortened V by 3 bases and J by 2 bases, and 14 bases separated the two germline ends. The DNA for the CDR3 is TGTGCCAGCAGTTTTGCCCACGGGAGGGGCAATCAGCCCCAGCATTTT. Protein product: CASSFAHGRGNQPQHF.

This clonotype was counted only a few times. The gene calls are TRBV3-1 and TRBJ1-6; D unclear. V gave up 3 bases and J gave up 13 bases, with 10 bases separating them. Germline CDR1 and CDR2: LGHDT and YNNKEL (reference sequence). There are 12 residues in the CDR3. CDR3 protein: CASSHKAGPLHF. The DNA for the CDR3 is TGTGCCAGCAGCCACAAGGCCGGGCCCCTCCACTTT.

The V call is TRBV20-1, the J call TRBJ2-2; TRBD1 agrees at 7 bases. Germline CDR1 is DFQATT and CDR2 is SNEGSKA (reference sequence). V was pared by 2 bases and J by 6 bases, with 0 bases of the junction left unmatched. The length of the CDR3 is 12 residues. The CDR3 DNA reads TGCAGTGCTAGACAGGGGGCCGGGGAGCTGTTTTTT. Residues: CSARQGAGELFF.

This clonotype was found a few times. This chain links TRBV10-3 with TRBJ2-1; the D is unclear. Trimming cost V 6 bases and J 8 bases, with 11 bases left between them. CDR3 length: 12 amino acids. Germline values: CDR1 ENHRY, CDR2 SYGVKD. The CDR3 DNA reads as TGTGCCATCAGGTCAAGCCGTCATGAGCAGTTCTTC. Translation: CAIRSSRHEQFF.

The chain employs TRBV6-1 and TRBJ2-2, with 7 bases that match TRBD1. This CDR3 spans 14 amino acids. V dropped 7 bases and J dropped 5; count of bases not matched to a gene: 7. Germline CDR1 is MNHNS and CDR2 is SASEGT. The DNA of the CDR3 is TGTGCCAGCACCTCCGACAGGGCAACCGGGGAGCTGTTTTTT. Its translation is CASTSDRATGELFF.

The chain employs TRBV12-3 or TRBV12-4 and TRBJ1-5; D remains ambiguous. CDR3 length: 13 amino acids. The V and J ends lost 7 bases and 3 bases respectively, with 10 bases between them. The CDR3 DNA follows: TGTGCCAGCACCACGGGCCTCAATCAGCCCCAGCATTTT. Protein product: CASTTGLNQPQHF.

The chain joins TRBV6-2 or TRBV6-3 to TRBJ2-1; 12 bases match TRBD1. The junction had 8 bases not matched to a gene; V was cut back by 6 bases and J by 8 bases. This CDR3 spans 15 amino acids. Germline V gene data show CDR1 as MNHEY and CDR2 as SVGEGT. The CDR3: CASSPRDRGQDEQFF. The CDR3 nucleotides read TGTGCCAGCAGCCCCCGGGACAGGGGGCAGGATGAGCAGTTCTTC.

This clonotype came up a few times. The gene calls are TRBV20-1 and TRBJ2-3; D is perhaps TRBD2 (6 bases). The germline CDR1 and CDR2 sequences are DFQATT and SNEGSKA (reference sequence). This CDR3 has 14 amino acids. The ends were cut back, 5 bases at V and 1 base at J, with 13 bases in the middle. The CDR3 loop reads CSAALAGRTDTQYF. The CDR3, as DNA: TGCAGTGCTGCCTTGGCGGGGCGCACAGATACGCAGTATTTT.

This clonotype was picked up a small number of times. The chain employs TRBV6-2 or TRBV6-3 and TRBJ1-1, with a possible D match to TRBD1 (5 bases). Trimming left V 8 bases short and J 0 bases short, with 7 bases between. The germline CDR1 and CDR2 sequences are MNHEY and SVGEGT. This CDR3 has 12 amino acids. The chain's CDR3 is CASEGLNTEAFF. In DNA, the CDR3 is TGTGCCAGCGAGGGGTTGAACACTGAAGCTTTCTTT.

Only a few counts were recorded for this clonotype. V usage is TRBV6-2 or TRBV6-3 and J usage is TRBJ1-1; D unresolved. The V gene lost 0 bases and the J gene lost 10 bases, with 12 bases spanning the gap. From germline, CDR1 is MNHEY and CDR2 SVGEGT. CDR3 length equals 13 residues. The CDR3 reads CASSYSRSPAAFF. DNA for the CDR3: TGTGCCAGCAGTTACTCGAGATCGCCTGCAGCTTTCTTT.

This clonotype occurred a few times. The rearrangement uses TRBV6-5 and TRBJ1-2; 8 bases are shared with TRBD1. The ends lost 5 bases at V and 4 bases at J; junction bases unmatched: 9. This CDR3 region has 15 residues. Per the germline V gene, CDR1 is MNHEY and CDR2 is SVGAGI. CDR3 sequence reads: CASSNPGQETYGYTF. Here the CDR3 DNA reads TGTGCCAGCAGTAACCCGGGACAGGAAACCTATGGCTACACCTTC.

This chain uses TRBV25-1 with TRBJ2-7; TRBD1 is a possible D gene (6 bases). Germline V gene sequence: CDR1 MGHDK, CDR2 SYGVNS. V gave up 8 bases and J gave up 2 bases, with 10 bases separating them. CDR3 size: 12 residues. The CDR3: CASETGPYEQYF. In DNA, the CDR3 is TGTGCCAGCGAGACAGGTCCCTACGAGCAGTACTTC.

The chain employs TRBV20-1 and TRBJ2-4; D may be TRBD1 (6 bases). The CDR3 extends over 15 amino acids. Germline lookup yields CDR1 DFQATT and CDR2 SNEGSKA (reference sequence). Trimming removed 0 bases from V and 1 base from J, with 10 bases in between. CDR3 region: CSARDAQGAKNIQYF. DNA for the CDR3: TGCAGTGCTAGAGATGCGCAGGGGGCCAAAAACATTCAGTACTTC.

The chain recombines TRBV24-1 with TRBJ1-2; TRBD1 might be the D (5 bases). The CDR3 runs to 16 residues. With 3 bases removed from V and 14 bases from J, the gap between germline ends came to 27 bases. In germline, CDR1 is KGHDR, CDR2 SFDVKD. The CDR3 bases are TGTGCCACCAGTGATCCAAGGAGGGCGCTGGGGGTGCGTAAAACCTTC. Translation: CATSDPRRALGVRKTF.